This T cell receptor (beta chain) was captured in a study of T cell responses to AZD1222 COVID-19 vaccine. Study observations and caveats: After the peak T cell response, and only then, were repertoires sampled. Clonal diversity was possibly underestimated, and white British individuals and females predominated among donors. A reported finding is that nearly half of spike-specific TCRs target unmutated variant regions.

The protocol was immunoSEQ multiplex PCR, while the TCRdb copy is restricted to in-frame clones and leaves out a portion. The sample lists around 160,000 clones, 80% to 90% occurring once. Trimming pared 5 bases from V and 1 base from J, leaving 12 bases between. The CDR3 is 14 amino acids. The germline V gene encodes CDR1 MNHEY and CDR2 SVGEGT. This clone was seen only once. Its antigen is unidentified. This chain connects TRBV6-2 or TRBV6-3 to TRBJ2-7; D not certain. This sequence was found in an adult in good health. The sample here was peripheral blood, taken on day 0 of AZD1222 vaccination. CDR3 sequence reads: CASSLNSNSYEQYF. CDR3 bases: TGTGCCAGCAGTCTTAACAGCAATTCCTACGAGCAGTACTTC.